What follows are 8 T cell receptor beta chains derived from one specimen sequenced in a study of T cell repertoires in cytomegalovirus infection. TCRdb re-analysed the reads in MiXCR, keeping a single row per CDR3 protein. This repertoire shows around 120,000 distinct CDR3 sequences, around 25% found once; its top ten account for around 32%. Their recognized antigens are unknown. The specimen was PBMCs, sequenced either directly or after in vitro stimulation (not recorded which). The receptors were gathered from a human donor in good health (CMV status not recorded). Some clones in this sample may be carry-over from other donors' samples.

The chain links TRBV5-1 to TRBJ2-7; possibly TRBD1 or TRBD2 for D (5 bases each). The CDR3 is made up of 16 amino acids. V was pared by 0 bases and J by 6 bases, with 19 bases between. CDR1 is SGHRS, CDR2 YFSETQ, per germline. CDR3 region: CASSLVVAGGQGEQYF. DNA for the CDR3: TGCGCCAGCAGCTTGGTGGTCGCGGGCGGACAAGGCGAGCAGTACTTC. Full variable domain (remainder filled in from reference TRBV5-1 and TRBJ2-7): KAGVTQTPRYLIKTRGQQVTLSCSPISGHRSVSWYQQTPGQGLQFLFEYFSETQRNKGNFPGRFSGRQFSNSRSEMNVSTLELGDSALYLCASSLVVAGGQGEQYFGPGTRLTVT.

This clonotype has only a few counts. J is TRBJ1-5 and V is TRBV19; no definite D call. The CDR3 covers 13 residues. From germline, CDR1 is LNHDA and CDR2 SQIVND (reference sequence). Trimming removed 6 bases at V and 2 bases at J, with 8 bases between. Written as DNA, the CDR3 is TGTGCCAGTAGGGAGGTTGGCAATCAGCCCCAGCATTTT. Translated, it gives CASREVGNQPQHF.

This clonotype has at least ten counts. This chain joins TRBV7-2 and TRBJ2-7, with 8 bases lining up with TRBD1. The length of the CDR3 is 15 residues. Germline trimming cut 3 bases from V and 0 bases from J; bases unmatched to any gene: 4. Germline CDR1 SGHTA, CDR2 FQGNSA. CDR3 amino acids: CASSFQGAGSYEQYF. In DNA form, the CDR3 reads TGTGCCAGCAGCTTCCAGGGGGCCGGCTCCTACGAGCAGTACTTC.

The chain links TRBV27 to TRBJ2-1; 14 bases line up with TRBD2. V was pared by 5 bases and J by 9 bases, with 9 bases of the junction left unmatched. The CDR3 sequence is 16 residues long. The V gene's germline CDR1 is MNHEY and CDR2 SMNVEV (reference sequence). Here the CDR3 reads CASSPRTSGRSREQFF. CDR3 nucleotide sequence: TGTGCCAGCAGTCCAAGGACTAGCGGGAGGTCGCGTGAGCAGTTCTTC.

This clonotype was counted only a few times. The CDR3 spells CASSLSGPGEETQYF. CDR3 in DNA: TGTGCCAGCAGCTTGTCGGGGCCGGGTGAAGAGACCCAGTACTTC. The J gene is TRBJ2-5, the V gene TRBV11-3; D may correspond to TRBD1 or TRBD2 (5 bases each). Germline CDR1 SGHNT, CDR2 YENEEA. The ends were cut back, 3 bases at V and 3 bases at J, with 14 bases in the middle. This CDR3 contains 15 residues.

This clonotype was counted at least ten times. The chain combines TRBV7-2 with TRBJ2-7; D remains ambiguous. The CDR3 is 13 residues long. Trimming stripped 5 bases from V and 3 bases from J, with 11 bases between. The germline CDR1 and CDR2 sequences are SGHTA and FQGNSA. This chain's CDR3 is CASSVGVNYEQYF. In DNA form, the CDR3 reads TGTGCCAGCAGCGTTGGTGTGAACTACGAGCAGTACTTC.

This clonotype was recorded a few times. The V call is TRBV11-3, the J call TRBJ2-3; D possibly matches TRBD1 or TRBD2 (5 bases each). The V gene's germline CDR1 is SGHNT and CDR2 YENEEA. The V end lost 9 bases, the J end lost 0 bases, and 22 bases lay between the germline ends. This CDR3 contains 17 residues. Written as DNA, the CDR3 is TGTGCCAGGATCACAGGAGGAATCCTTCTTAGCACAGATACGCAGTATTTT. Protein sequence: CARITGGILLSTDTQYF. Filled out from reference TRBV11-3 and TRBJ2-3, the complete variable domain reads EAGVVQSPRYKIIEKKQPVAFWCNPISGHNTLYWYLQNLGQGPELLIRYENEEAVDDSQLPKDRFSAERLKGVDSTLKIQPAELGDSAVYLCARITGGILLSTDTQYFGPGTRLTVL.

The chain has TRBV9 and TRBJ2-7, with a weak D call TRBD1 (6 bases). Germline CDR1 and CDR2: SGDLS and YYNGEE. V gave up 2 bases and J gave up 7 bases, with 22 bases separating them. This CDR3 is 16 amino acids long. The CDR3 sequence: CASSVTAHTGFGEQYF. The DNA for the CDR3 is TGTGCCAGCAGCGTTACCGCGCACACAGGGTTCGGGGAGCAGTACTTC.